What follows are 10 T cell receptor beta chains derived from one specimen sequenced in a study of OX40 agonist ivuxolimab in advanced cancers. Clones were read by immunoSEQ multiplex PCR, and TCRdb kept only the in-frame ones, dropping some. The sample has approximately 97,000 clones; about 86% are singletons. The input for sequencing was CD4+ or CD8+ T cells sorted from blood, taken in a trial of the OX40 agonist ivuxolimab. These receptors were taken from an adult with an advanced solid tumor such as melanoma, head and neck, liver or kidney cancer.

In the case of this clone: In the same sample, other DNA sequences code for this CDR3. This chain joins TRBV19 and TRBJ1-6, with D possibly TRBD1 on 6 matching bases. Trimming cost V 6 bases and J 12 bases, with 21 bases left between them. The CDR3 consists of 15 residues. Germline values: CDR1 LNHDA, CDR2 SQIVND (reference sequence). DNA for the CDR3: TGTGCCAGTAGCATGGGGGCAGGGGATATCGTACCCCTCCACTTT. Translating gives CASSMGAGDIVPLHF.

The CDR3 loop is CASSFGLALPGSNEQFF. The CDR3 bases are TGTGCCAGCAGCTTCGGGCTAGCGCTCCCCGGGAGCAATGAGCAGTTCTTC. This sequence joins TRBV7-9 and TRBJ2-1, with D maybe TRBD2 (6 bases). Between the trimmed V and J ends, which lost 3 bases and 6 bases, there was a span of 21 bases. This CDR3 comprises 17 residues. CDR1 and CDR2 from the germline V gene are SEHNR and FQNEAQ (reference sequence).

The chain couples TRBV19 to TRBJ2-1, with D perhaps being TRBD1 or TRBD2 (6 bases each). CDR3 length: 15 residues. V was clipped by 3 bases and J by 2 bases, with 11 bases between them. Germline CDR1 LNHDA, CDR2 SQIVND (reference sequence). The CDR3 sequence: CASSILGGTYNEQFF. The CDR3 DNA follows: TGTGCCAGTAGTATTCTGGGGGGCACCTACAATGAGCAGTTCTTC.

The chain carries TRBV19 and TRBJ1-1; D unresolved. CDR3 size: 15 residues. The V end was cut by 1 base, the J end by 0 bases, with 9 bases between. The germline V gene has CDR1 LNHDA and CDR2 SQIVND (reference sequence). DNA of the CDR3: TGTGCCAGTAGTATAGGATCGGCGGTGAACACTGAAGCTTTCTTT. This translates into CASSIGSAVNTEAFF.

V and J are TRBV11-2 and TRBJ1-2; no reliable D call. V was shortened by 5 bases and J by 5 bases, with 18 bases between the two germline ends. The germline CDR1 and CDR2 sequences are SGHAT and FQNNGV. This CDR3 comprises 15 residues. DNA for the CDR3: TGTGCCAGCAGCCCGCTGAGAGTGGACTCATATGGCTACACCTTC. Translating it yields CASSPLRVDSYGYTF.

The V and J genes are TRBV10-2 and TRBJ1-1; D is undetermined. This CDR3 has 19 residues. Germline V CDR1 and CDR2: WSHSY, SAAADI. V gave up 2 bases and J gave up 0 bases, with 22 bases separating them. The CDR3: CASSEPQQAGRVMNTEAFF. The CDR3 DNA follows: TGCGCCAGCAGTGAGCCCCAGCAGGCGGGCCGCGTAATGAACACTGAAGCTTTCTTT.

The V gene is TRBV30, the J gene TRBJ1-5; TRBD1 is a possible D gene (5 bases). The germline V gene encodes CDR1 GTSNPN and CDR2 SVGIG (reference sequence). This CDR3 spans 17 amino acids. The V end was cut by 0 bases, the J end by 0 bases, with 15 bases between. The CDR3: CAWSVGGTYDSNQPQHF. The CDR3 DNA is TGTGCCTGGAGTGTAGGCGGGACGTATGATAGCAATCAGCCCCAGCATTTT. The variable domain in full, with the rest retrieved from reference TRBV30 and TRBJ1-5, is SQTIHQWPATLVQPVGSPLSLECTVEGTSNPNLYWYRQAAGRGLQLLFYSVGIGQISSEVPQNLSASRPQDRQFILSSKKLLLSDSGFYLCAWSVGGTYDSNQPQHFGDGTRLSIL.

V is TRBV19 and J is TRBJ2-1; weak D call: TRBD2 (6 bases). Germline V gene lookup returns CDR1 LNHDA and CDR2 SQIVND (reference sequence). Trimming left V 5 bases short and J 8 bases short, with 22 bases between. This CDR3 is 16 amino acids long. CDR3 in DNA: TGTGCCAGTAGTCCCGCGGGAAGCTCACAAGTTTATGAGCAGTTCTTC. It yields the protein CASSPAGSSQVYEQFF.

The chain uses TRBV18 and TRBJ2-7, with D possibly matching TRBD1 (7 bases). Trimming took off 4 bases at V and 2 bases at J, with 15 bases between the two ends. From germline, CDR1 is KGHSH and CDR2 LQKENI. This CDR3 comprises 15 residues. Here the CDR3 DNA reads TGTGCCAGCTCACGGGCGGGACAGTCCGCCTACGAGCAGTACTTC. This encodes CASSRAGQSAYEQYF.

The chain couples TRBV7-2 to TRBJ1-5; 11 bases match TRBD1. The CDR3 runs 16 residues. The germline V gene encodes CDR1 SGHTA and CDR2 FQGNSA. J gave up 4 bases and V 4 bases, and 6 bases lay outside the gene matches. CDR3 DNA: TGTGCCAGCAGCTCCAGGGGGACAGGGGGGAATCAGCCCCAGCATTTT. Protein: CASSSRGTGGNQPQHF.